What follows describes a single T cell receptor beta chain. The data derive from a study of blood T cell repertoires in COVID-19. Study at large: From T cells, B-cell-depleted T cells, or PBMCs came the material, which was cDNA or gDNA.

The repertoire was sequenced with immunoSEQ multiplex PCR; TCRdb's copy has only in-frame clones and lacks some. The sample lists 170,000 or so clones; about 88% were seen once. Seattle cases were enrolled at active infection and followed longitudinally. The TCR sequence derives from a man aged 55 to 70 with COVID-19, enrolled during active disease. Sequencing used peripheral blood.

The CDR3 DNA reads as TGTGCCAGCAGCCCCCGGGGGTTGAACACTGAAGCTTTCTTT. Translated: CASSPRGLNTEAFF. J is TRBJ1-1 and V is TRBV7-2; tentatively, D is TRBD1 (5 bases). V was clipped by 5 bases and J by 0 bases, with 10 bases between them. The CDR3 contains 14 residues. Germline V gene data show CDR1 as SGHTA and CDR2 as FQGNSA.